A single sample is the source of the 9 T cell receptor beta chains below, sequenced in a study of T cell changes during pregnancy in multiple sclerosis. Clones were read by immunoSEQ multiplex PCR, and TCRdb kept only the in-frame ones, dropping some. The sample lists under 95,000 clones; about 93% were seen once. This specimen was peripheral blood, taken in the second trimester of pregnancy. The receptor set was obtained from a female donor in good health, enrolled as a control in a pregnancy study.

V gene TRBV27 combines with J gene TRBJ2-2, with D unclear. CDR1 and CDR2 from the germline V gene are MNHEY and SMNVEV (reference sequence). Trimming left V 3 bases short and J 8 bases short, with 7 bases between. This CDR3 is built from 12 residues. Here the CDR3 DNA reads TGTGCCAGCAGTTTCCCCAGGGGGGAGCTGTTTTTT. This codes for CASSFPRGELFF.

The gene calls are TRBV5-1 and TRBJ1-1; possible D gene TRBD1, 5 bases. The V gene lost 6 bases and the J gene lost 4 bases, with 16 bases spanning the gap. CDR3 length: 14 residues. Looked up from germline, CDR1 is SGHRS and CDR2 is YFSETQ. The CDR3 DNA reads TGCGCCAGCACTACATCGTCAGGGTCCACTGAAGCTTTCTTT. This codes for CASTTSSGSTEAFF.

The chain combines TRBV27 with TRBJ2-7; the D is unclear. The V end lost 5 bases, the J end lost 0 bases, and 8 bases lay between the germline ends. The CDR3 has 13 residues. The germline CDR1 and CDR2 sequences are MNHEY and SMNVEV (reference sequence). The CDR3 sequence is CASSHPGSYEQYF. CDR3 in DNA: TGTGCCAGCAGTCACCCCGGCTCCTACGAGCAGTACTTC.

The chain recombines TRBV28 with TRBJ2-5; D is perhaps TRBD1 (6 bases). The V and J ends lost 2 bases and 5 bases respectively, with 15 bases between them. CDR3 length equals 15 residues. From germline, CDR1 is MDHEN and CDR2 SYDVKM. CDR3 sequence: CASSLIRGQGETQYF. Here the CDR3 DNA reads TGTGCCAGCAGTTTAATCCGGGGCCAGGGGGAGACCCAGTACTTC.

The rearrangement links TRBV28 to TRBJ2-6; 7 bases fit TRBD1. Losses at the gene ends were 7 bases for V and 0 bases for J; bases not matched to a gene: 9. The length of the CDR3 is 17 residues. The germline CDR1 and CDR2 sequences are MDHEN and SYDVKM. In DNA, the CDR3 is TGTGCCAGCATCTCCGGGACAGTGAGCTCTGGGGCCAACGTCCTGACTTTC. It is translated as CASISGTVSSGANVLTF.

The chain is built from TRBV6-5 and TRBJ2-7; 8 bases are shared with TRBD1. The junction had 10 bases not matched to a gene; V was cut back by 6 bases and J by 3 bases. The CDR3 is made up of 15 amino acids. Germline assignment: CDR1 MNHEY and CDR2 SVGAGI. The CDR3 here is CASSPDRDPVYEQYF. CDR3 sequence (DNA): TGTGCCAGCAGCCCGGACAGGGATCCCGTCTACGAGCAGTACTTC.

The genes are TRBV15 and TRBJ2-7, with 12 nucleotides matching TRBD2. Per the germline V gene, CDR1 is LNHNV and CDR2 is YYDKDF (reference sequence). The CDR3 is 14 amino acids. The ends lost 8 bases at V and 6 bases at J; junction bases unmatched: 8. The CDR3 loop is CATGLAGTFGEQYF. CDR3 in DNA: TGTGCCACCGGACTAGCGGGAACCTTTGGCGAGCAGTACTTC.

The count of this clone is one. The chain carries TRBV7-9 and TRBJ2-7; perhaps TRBD2 as D (6 bases). Trimming shortened V by 1 base and J by 2 bases, and 9 bases separated the two germline ends. The CDR3 runs 14 residues. Germline CDR1 reads SEHNR; CDR2 reads FQNEAQ (reference sequence). CDR3 DNA sequence: TGTGCCAGCAGCTTAGAGCGGGCGCCCTACGAGCAGTACTTC. Translated, it gives CASSLERAPYEQYF.

This clone was picked up one time. The chain recombines TRBV28 with TRBJ1-3, with TRBD1 as a possible D gene (5 bases). The CDR3 covers 16 residues. V lost 3 bases to trimming and J lost 0 bases, with 12 bases between them. Germline values: CDR1 MDHEN, CDR2 SYDVKM. The CDR3 sequence: CASSLFRESSGNTIYF. CDR3 bases: TGTGCCAGCAGTTTGTTCAGGGAATCCTCTGGAAACACCATATATTTT. The full variable domain, completed using reference TRBV28 and TRBJ1-3, is DVKVTQSSRYLVKRTGEKVFLECVQDMDHENMFWYRQDPGLGLRLIYFSYDVKMKEKGDIPEGYSVSREKKERFSLILESASTNQTSMYLCASSLFRESSGNTIYFGEGSWLTVV.